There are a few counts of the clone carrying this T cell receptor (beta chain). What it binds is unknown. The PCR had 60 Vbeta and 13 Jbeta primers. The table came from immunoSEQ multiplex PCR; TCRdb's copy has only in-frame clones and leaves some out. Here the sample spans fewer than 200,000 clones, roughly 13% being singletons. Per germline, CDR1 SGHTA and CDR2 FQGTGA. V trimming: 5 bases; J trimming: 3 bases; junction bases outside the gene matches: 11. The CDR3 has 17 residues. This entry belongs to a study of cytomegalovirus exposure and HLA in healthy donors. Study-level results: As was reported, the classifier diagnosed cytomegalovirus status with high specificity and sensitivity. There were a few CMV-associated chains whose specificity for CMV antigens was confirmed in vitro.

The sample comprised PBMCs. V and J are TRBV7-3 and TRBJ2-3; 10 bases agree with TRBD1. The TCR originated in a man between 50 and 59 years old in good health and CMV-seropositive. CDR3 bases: TGTGCCAGCAGCCACTCACCGACAGGGGGCGTAACAGATACGCAGTATTTT. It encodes CASSHSPTGGVTDTQYF. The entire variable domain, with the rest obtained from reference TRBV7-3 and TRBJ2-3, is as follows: GAGVSQTPSNKVTEKGKYVELRCDPISGHTALYWYRQSLGQGPEFLIYFQGTGAADDSGLPNDRFFAVRPEGSVSTLKIQRTERGDSAVYLCASSHSPTGGVTDTQYFGPGTRLTVL.